Below are 29 T cell receptor beta chains sequenced from a single sample in a study of CD8 T cells in ankylosing spondylitis. TCRdb independently ran MiXCR on the 5' RACE reads; one entry per CDR3 protein. The profile covers 30,000 to 40,000 distinct CDR3 sequences, with approximately 3% appearing a single time and approximately 2.9% taken by the ten largest. Sequencing was performed on blood, either unsorted or a sorted T cell fraction (not recorded which). The receptor set was obtained from a male donor with ankylosing spondylitis or in good health (not recorded which).

This clonotype was counted ten times or more. The J gene is TRBJ1-4, the V gene TRBV9; tentatively, D is TRBD1 (5 bases). The germline V and J ends were trimmed by 5 bases and 3 bases, with 11 bases remaining between them. Germline CDR1 reads SGDLS; CDR2 reads YYNGEE. The CDR3 is 14 amino acids. CDR3 residues: CASSQGGPNEKLFF. For the CDR3, the DNA is TGTGCCAGCAGTCAGGGTGGGCCTAATGAAAAACTGTTTTTT. The full variable domain, rest sourced from reference TRBV9 and TRBJ1-4, is DSGVTQTPKHLITATGQRVTLRCSPRSGDLSVYWYQQSLDQGLQFLIQYYNGEERAKGNILERFSAQQFPDLHSELNLSSLELGDSALYFCASSQGGPNEKLFFGSGTQLSVL.

The sample holds many counts of this clonotype. The chain has TRBV9 and TRBJ2-2; 9 bases are shared with TRBD2. The CDR3 is made up of 17 amino acids. The germline V gene encodes CDR1 SGDLS and CDR2 YYNGEE. The junction had 10 bases not matched to a gene; V was cut back by 0 bases and J by 7 bases. The CDR3 protein is CASSVEPAGGRGGELFF. The CDR3 DNA reads as TGTGCCAGCAGCGTAGAACCAGCGGGGGGCCGAGGCGGGGAGCTGTTTTTT.

This clonotype was recorded at least ten times. The chain carries TRBV9 and TRBJ1-4; D ambiguous. The CDR3 has 15 residues. Trimming took 4 bases from V and 5 from J, leaving 15 bases between them. Germline V gives CDR1 SGDLS, CDR2 YYNGEE. CDR3 in DNA: TGTGCCAGCAGCCCCACCGACGGAAGAAATGAAAAACTGTTTTTT. Encoded protein: CASSPTDGRNEKLFF.

This clonotype has at least ten counts. CDR3 residues: CASSVKPRGEQFF. CDR3 DNA sequence: TGTGCCAGCAGCGTAAAGCCTCGGGGTGAGCAGTTCTTC. This rearrangement joins TRBV9 to TRBJ2-1; TRBD2 is a possible D gene (5 bases). Germline CDR1 reads SGDLS; CDR2 reads YYNGEE. Trimming stripped 1 base from V and 9 bases from J, with 11 bases between. There are 13 residues in the CDR3.

Many counts were recorded for this clonotype. V is TRBV9 and J is TRBJ2-2; 7 nucleotides line up with TRBD2. With 0 bases clipped from V and 4 bases from J, the junction kept 12 bases outside the gene matches. From germline, CDR1 is SGDLS and CDR2 YYNGEE. The CDR3 runs to 18 residues. The CDR3: CASSVGAGVLRFTGELFF. The CDR3 bases are TGTGCCAGCAGCGTAGGGGCGGGAGTCCTAAGGTTCACCGGGGAGCTGTTTTTT.

This clonotype has at least ten counts. The chain combines TRBV9 with TRBJ1-3; D gene unclear. With 0 bases removed from V and 0 bases from J, the gap between germline ends came to 10 bases. Germline values: CDR1 SGDLS, CDR2 YYNGEE. This CDR3 region has 16 residues. The CDR3 region has the DNA TGTGCCAGCAGCGTAGCCGCCAGCTTCTCTGGAAACACCATATATTTT. Protein product: CASSVAASFSGNTIYF.

This clonotype was seen ten or more times. The rearrangement links TRBV9 to TRBJ2-5; TRBD2 aligns across 11 bases. Trimming at V came to 0 bases and at J to 5 bases, leaving 9 bases not matched to a gene. The CDR3 loop spans 17 amino acids. Looked up from germline, CDR1 is SGDLS and CDR2 is YYNGEE. CDR3 residues: CASSVGGASGRMETQYF. DNA for the CDR3: TGTGCCAGCAGCGTAGGGGGGGCTAGCGGGAGGATGGAGACCCAGTACTTC.

This clonotype was picked up many times. V usage is TRBV9 and J usage is TRBJ2-2; D gene uncertain. The CDR3 has 15 amino acids. In germline, CDR1 is SGDLS, CDR2 YYNGEE. Trimming left V 5 bases short and J 0 bases short, with 11 bases between. The CDR3 sequence: CASRSGAANTGELFF. CDR3 DNA sequence: TGTGCCAGCAGATCAGGCGCCGCGAACACCGGGGAGCTGTTTTTT.

This clonotype was detected ten times or more. The rearrangement uses TRBV9 and TRBJ2-5, with 7 bases lining up with TRBD1. Germline assignment: CDR1 SGDLS and CDR2 YYNGEE. V shed 0 bases, J shed 3 bases, and the junction held 5 bases outside the gene matches. The CDR3 has 15 amino acids. The CDR3 here is CASSVDPGTEETQYF. In nucleotides, the CDR3 is TGTGCCAGCAGCGTAGATCCCGGGACAGAAGAGACCCAGTACTTC.

This clonotype was detected ten times or more. The V call is TRBV9, the J call TRBJ2-1; 7 nucleotides line up with TRBD2. The ends lost 0 bases at V and 9 bases at J; junction bases unmatched: 6. The CDR3 runs 14 residues. Germline CDR1 and CDR2: SGDLS and YYNGEE. The DNA of the CDR3 is TGTGCCAGCAGCGTAGGCGCTAGCGGCGGTGAGCAGTTCTTC. Protein sequence: CASSVGASGGEQFF.

This clonotype was seen a few times. CDR3 amino acids: CASSHYTGEVSYEQYV. As DNA, the CDR3 is TGTGCCAGCAGCCATTACACAGGGGAGGTCTCCTACGAGCAGTACGTC. The rearrangement joins TRBV11-2 to TRBJ2-7, with D possibly matching TRBD1 (7 bases). Trimming left V 5 bases short and J 0 bases short, with 17 bases between. Germline lookup yields CDR1 SGHAT and CDR2 FQNNGV. CDR3 size: 16 residues.

This clonotype has a count of ten or more. V gene TRBV9 combines with J gene TRBJ2-5, with 9 bases fitting TRBD2. This CDR3 region has 15 residues. Germline CDR1 and CDR2: SGDLS and YYNGEE. Trimming took 0 bases from V and 2 from J; bases not matched to a gene: 2. This CDR3 reads CASSVVGLAQETQYF. CDR3 DNA: TGTGCCAGCAGCGTAGTCGGACTAGCGCAAGAGACCCAGTACTTC.

This clonotype was picked up many times. CDR3 DNA: TGTGCCAGCAGCCCCGGGACTAGCGATAGCACAGATACGCAGTATTTT. Its translation is CASSPGTSDSTDTQYF. V is TRBV9 and J is TRBJ2-3; 10 positions match TRBD2. Germline trimming cut 4 bases from V and 0 bases from J; bases unmatched to any gene: 5. The CDR3 sequence is 16 residues long. The germline V gene has CDR1 SGDLS and CDR2 YYNGEE.

This clonotype was seen many times. The chain employs TRBV9 and TRBJ2-3; D might be TRBD2 (5 bases). Trimming took 0 bases from V and 1 from J, leaving 12 bases between them. CDR1 and CDR2 (germline): SGDLS, YYNGEE. CDR3 length: 16 residues. CDR3 loop: CASSVGRGPGTDTQYF. CDR3 nucleotides: TGTGCCAGCAGCGTAGGAAGAGGGCCGGGCACAGATACGCAGTATTTT.

Ten or more counts support this clonotype. The CDR3 reads CASSAGRDVFGGYTF. CDR3 bases: TGTGCCAGCAGCGCGGGACGCGACGTGTTCGGGGGCTACACCTTC. This rearrangement joins TRBV9 to TRBJ1-2; D may be TRBD1 (5 bases). Germline-derived CDR1 and CDR2 are SGDLS and YYNGEE. The CDR3 runs to 15 residues. The ends were cut back, 3 bases at V and 8 bases at J, with 20 bases in the middle.

This clonotype was picked up many times. The chain joins TRBV9 to TRBJ2-2, with D unclear. V was trimmed by 3 bases and J by 3 bases, leaving 9 bases between them. Germline values: CDR1 SGDLS, CDR2 YYNGEE. This CDR3 spans 14 amino acids. CDR3 in amino acids: CASSARLDTGELFF. In DNA, the CDR3 is TGTGCCAGCAGCGCACGACTGGACACCGGGGAGCTGTTTTTT.

This clonotype was counted many times. The V gene is TRBV9, the J gene TRBJ2-5; D may be TRBD1 (7 bases). Germline V gene sequence: CDR1 SGDLS, CDR2 YYNGEE. The CDR3 has 16 residues. V was trimmed by 0 bases and J by 5 bases, leaving 17 bases between them. The CDR3 loop is CASSVEGRGVLETQYF. CDR3 in DNA: TGTGCCAGCAGCGTAGAGGGCAGGGGGGTCCTGGAGACCCAGTACTTC.

This clonotype was seen at least ten times. V gene TRBV5-7 combines with J gene TRBJ2-7; no reliable D call. TRBV5-7 is flagged as an ORF with uncertain function. This CDR3 contains 11 residues. V lost 3 bases, J lost 9 bases, and 10 bases lay in between. The CDR3 sequence is CASSSVTGQYV. The CDR3 DNA reads as TGTGCCAGCAGCTCGGTTACGGGGCAGTACGTC.

This clonotype came up many times. The chain carries TRBV9 and TRBJ2-3; unclear D gene. The CDR3 covers 15 residues. The V gene lost 2 bases and the J gene lost 0 bases, with 10 bases spanning the gap. Germline V lookup: CDR1 SGDLS, CDR2 YYNGEE. The CDR3 nucleotides read TGTGCCAGCAGCGTGCTAGGAGTAAGCACAGATACGCAGTATTTT. It yields the protein CASSVLGVSTDTQYF.

This clonotype was seen repeatedly, ten times or more. J is TRBJ2-2 and V is TRBV9; D remains unclear. Looked up from germline, CDR1 is SGDLS and CDR2 is YYNGEE. Trimming cost V 2 bases and J 1 base, with 6 bases left between them. This CDR3 spans 14 amino acids. The chain's CDR3 is CASSVELNTGELFF. In DNA, the CDR3 is TGTGCCAGCAGCGTGGAGCTGAACACCGGGGAGCTGTTTTTT. Looking up the rest from reference TRBV9 and TRBJ2-2 gives the full variable domain: DSGVTQTPKHLITATGQRVTLRCSPRSGDLSVYWYQQSLDQGLQFLIQYYNGEERAKGNILERFSAQQFPDLHSELNLSSLELGDSALYFCASSVELNTGELFFGEGSRLTVL.

Many counts were recorded for this clonotype. J is TRBJ1-1 and V is TRBV9; tentative D call: TRBD1 (5 bases). CDR3 size: 15 residues. Trimming removed 3 bases at V and 0 bases at J, with 12 bases between. From germline, CDR1 is SGDLS and CDR2 YYNGEE. The chain's CDR3 is CASSAQTDMNTEAFF. The CDR3 coding sequence is TGTGCCAGCAGCGCTCAGACAGACATGAACACTGAAGCTTTCTTT.

There are many counts of this clonotype. The rearrangement joins TRBV9 to TRBJ2-2, with unresolved D. Trimming cost V 0 bases and J 6 bases, with 9 bases left between them. The CDR3 covers 14 residues. The germline V gene encodes CDR1 SGDLS and CDR2 YYNGEE. CDR3 amino acids: CASSVEAGAGELFF. DNA for the CDR3: TGTGCCAGCAGCGTAGAGGCAGGAGCCGGGGAGCTGTTTTTT.

This clonotype was seen ten or more times. The V call is TRBV9, the J call TRBJ2-5; 8 bases map to TRBD2. The CDR3 covers 16 residues. V was pared by 2 bases and J by 6 bases, with 12 bases of the junction left unmatched. The germline CDR1 and CDR2 sequences are SGDLS and YYNGEE. The CDR3 loop is CASSVFPGTSEQTQYF. CDR3 nucleotides: TGTGCCAGCAGCGTCTTTCCCGGGACTAGTGAACAGACCCAGTACTTC.

This clonotype was counted many times. J is TRBJ2-1 and V is TRBV9; unclear D gene. The germline V and J ends were trimmed by 2 bases and 0 bases, with 12 bases remaining between them. CDR1 is SGDLS, CDR2 YYNGEE, per germline. The CDR3 loop spans 16 amino acids. In DNA form, the CDR3 reads TGTGCCAGCAGCGTGTCACAGACAAGCTCCTACAATGAGCAGTTCTTC. Protein sequence: CASSVSQTSSYNEQFF.

This clonotype appeared many times. The chain uses TRBV9 and TRBJ2-7; no firm D call. Per the germline V gene, CDR1 is SGDLS and CDR2 is YYNGEE. This CDR3 spans 14 amino acids. V lost 0 bases, J lost 1 base, and 8 bases lay in between. CDR3 bases: TGTGCCAGCAGCGTAGGGGTTGAATCCTACGAGCAGTACGTC. Translated: CASSVGVESYEQYV.

In this sample, this clonotype turned up many times. V gene TRBV9 combines with J gene TRBJ1-2, with TRBD1 identical over 8 bases. V shed 3 bases, J shed 4 bases, and the junction held 8 bases outside the gene matches. The CDR3 sequence is 15 residues long. Germline V CDR1 and CDR2: SGDLS, YYNGEE. CDR3 amino acids: CASSETSTGAYGYTF. The CDR3 bases are TGTGCCAGCAGCGAAACATCGACAGGGGCCTATGGCTACACCTTC.

This clonotype has a count of ten or more. The DNA for the CDR3 is TGTGCCAGCAGCGGTAGGAGACCGTGGGGGTCAGAGGGCGAGCAGTTCTTC. It specifies CASSGRRPWGSEGEQFF. The chain is built from TRBV9 and TRBJ2-1; the D call may be TRBD1 or TRBD2 (5 bases each). The CDR3 spans 17 residues. V lost 3 bases to trimming and J lost 10 bases, with 26 bases between them. Germline loops: CDR1 SGDLS, CDR2 YYNGEE.

This clonotype was counted many times. At one end, the junction sequence differs from germline, possibly due to a read error. The chain is built from TRBV9 and TRBJ2-5, with D possibly being TRBD2 (5 bases). This CDR3 has 13 residues. CDR1 and CDR2 (germline): SGDLS, YYNGEE. CDR3 DNA sequence: TGTGCCAGCAGCCCTAGCTGGGGAGAGTCCCAGTACTTC. This encodes CASSPSWGESQYF.

This clonotype was counted ten times or more. V gene TRBV9 combines with J gene TRBJ2-3; TRBD2 agrees at 7 bases. The CDR3 totals 16 residues. With V trimmed by 2 bases and J by 1 base, 7 bases remained unmatched. Germline assignment: CDR1 SGDLS and CDR2 YYNGEE. Written as DNA, the CDR3 is TGTGCCAGCAGCGTGGGGAGAGCGGGGCGCACAGATACGCAGTATTTT. Protein product: CASSVGRAGRTDTQYF.